The sequence of this T cell receptor (beta chain) was determined in a study of graft-versus-host responses after intestinal transplantation. Across the whole study: Anti-thymocyte globulin induction preceded around 3 years of tacrolimus and steroid maintenance in all recipients.

Method: immunoSEQ multiplex PCR; TCRdb's copy keeps in-frame clones and lacks some. The sample includes about 88,000 clones, around 93% of them seen just once. Of note for this clone: As yet, its antigen is unknown.

The CDR3 is 13 amino acids. Germline V gene lookup returns CDR1 MGHDK and CDR2 SYGVNS. The germline V and J ends were trimmed by 5 bases and 5 bases, with 12 bases remaining between them. The sample here was unstimulated CD4+ T cells sorted from spleen or lymph node cells, taken before transplant. The origin of this receptor is a human donor who was the organ donor for an intestinal transplant. The chain couples TRBV25-1 to TRBJ2-5; no firm D call. The CDR3 is CASSFVGVETQYF. As DNA, the CDR3 is TGTGCCAGCAGTTTTGTTGGAGTTGAGACCCAGTACTTC. The complete variable domain, with remaining parts taken from reference TRBV25-1 and TRBJ2-5, reads EADIYQTPRYLVIGTGKKITLECSQTMGHDKMYWYQQDPGMELHLIHYSYGVNSTEKGDLSSESTVSRIRTEHFPLTLESARPSHTSQYLCASSFVGVETQYFGPGTRLLVL.